This TCR beta chain derives from a study of T cell responses to AZD1222 COVID-19 vaccine (dated by TCRdb to the early 2020s). At the level of the whole study: AZD1222 recipients given second doses at about 4 weeks or at about 12 weeks were pooled, since spike-specific TCR depth and breadth were not found to differ between the two schedules. A total of around 240 trial participants underwent TCR sequencing, of whom some 210 received two doses of AZD1222 and around 26 received two doses of the MenACWY control vaccine. Enrollment into the trials was organized by age into subgroups of 18-55, 56-69 and 70-plus years, and those subgroups contained approximately 150, 30 and 60 TCR-sequenced participants, respectively.

Summary of the overall study and its limitations: Spike-specific TCR breadth and depth rose significantly after two AZD1222 doses compared with day 0 and with MenACWY recipients. CD4 TCRs associated with the vaccine covered the entire spike protein, and the dominant responses were in regions 160-218 and 743-854. Conclusions about previously exposed vaccinees are limited, since just five to seven AZD1222 recipients were seropositive for SARS-CoV-2 at baseline. Epitopes outside the regions mutated in the B.1.351 and B.1.1.7 variants were reportedly recognized by nearly half of the unique spike-specific TCRs. No day 14 peak-response samples were available, so repertoires were characterized only after the peak T cell response. In the small 56-69-year group, the increase in depth fell short of significance, most likely because of low power. Participants were mostly white British, with more females than males. The authors suggested clonal diversity may have been underestimated.

To note about this clone: Which antigen it targets is not known. Base quality data are lacking; no much larger clone is found one base away.

The CDR3 regions of human TCRbeta chains were subjected to immunosequencing. Concerning the study's data processing: Repertoire TCRs were checked for matches against a reference library of SARS-CoV-2-specific TCRs that had been generated using the MIRA antigen-specificity platform. Breadth meant the fraction of unique TCRs that were SARS-CoV-2-associated, whereas depth meant the fraction of total T cells that were SARS-CoV-2-associated. Using the MIRA data, each spike-specific TCR was mapped to the spike region that the TCR reacts to and placed in a CD4 or CD8 class. Log10-transformed breadth and depth values were compared by one-way ANOVA with Sidak's multiple comparisons tests. TCRdb took over this immuneACCESS table, retaining in-frame rearrangements with V and J assigned. Such tables are incomplete; in checked studies, under half of the missing clones stem from an unresolved V gene, and the remainder is unexplained. The V and J calls and the clone size are those of that table, but D and trimming were determined from the DNA. The sample data list fewer than 100,000 clones, and around 84% of these were observed just once. Jointly, the top ten make up more than 10% of the sample.

V has 4 bases trimmed and J has 7 bases trimmed; junction bases matching no gene number 7. Per the germline V gene, SGHRS is the CDR1 and YFSETQ is the CDR2. From cysteine to phenylalanine, the CDR3 is 14 amino acids long. The read is trimmed to its CDR3 DNA, 42 bases read in frame from base 1. The time point tag for this specimen amounts to: baseline before first vaccination. Vaccinee samples were obtained from the UK trials COV001 and COV002, which included a single-blind randomized controlled phase 2/3 trial of AZD1222 (ChAdOx1 nCoV-19) in healthy adults. For TCRbeta chain sequencing, PBMC samples were collected from trial participants at day 0 and at day 28 after the second dose.

The receptor chain draws on TRBV5-1 and TRBJ1-5, with 8 bases matching TRBD1. This TCR was sampled from an adult in good health. The material was peripheral blood, obtained on day 0 of AZD1222 vaccination. The CDR3 protein sequence reads: CASSPAGGGQPQHF. Here is the DNA: TGCGCCAGCAGCCCCGCAGGGGGCGGACAGCCCCAGCATTTT. Reference TRBV5-1 and TRBJ1-5 proteins supply the regions before and after the CDR3; the full variable domain is: KAGVTQTPRYLIKTRGQQVTLSCSPISGHRSVSWYQQTPGQGLQFLFEYFSETQRNKGNFPGRFSGRQFSNSRSEMNVSTLELGDSALYLCASSPAGGGQPQHFGDGTRLSIL.